The present TCR beta chain was sequenced within a study of T cells after yellow fever vaccination. The overall study: Where fractions had low cell numbers, libraries were prepared from them with the SMART-Seq v4 Ultra Low Input RNA kit. Notes on the study in general: Repertoires obtained by FACS sorting could include abundant clonotypes that entered as contaminants from the bulk population. Although most clonotypes did not, a small share appeared in both CD4 and CD8 compartments.

Remarks on this clonotype: The target antigen is unknown.

In TCRdb, the 5' RACE reads were re-called with MiXCR into one record per CDR3 protein. The data contain about 75,000 distinct CDR3 sequences, approximately 7.3% of them singletons. The sample in question was CD8+ T cells sorted from PBMCs, obtained around 10 days after the first yellow fever vaccination. The TCR was taken from a man between 18 and 35 years old who received the YFV17D yellow fever vaccine.

Written as DNA, the CDR3 is TGTGCCAGCAGCTTCTACCGGAGTAGTTCCCACAATGAGCAGTTCTTC. This translates into CASSFYRSSSHNEQFF. This chain links TRBV7-9 with TRBJ2-1; D is unresolved. V lost 3 bases and J 5 bases, leaving 17 bases between the germline ends. Germline values: CDR1 SEHNR, CDR2 FQNEAQ (reference sequence). The CDR3 runs 16 residues.